Shown below are 29 T cell receptor beta chains from a single sample sequenced in a study of T-cell memory formation after mild COVID-19 (dated by TCRdb to the early 2020s). Library generation was performed with 5' RACE. Sequencing was carried out with an Illumina NovaSeq 6000. The public reads were reprocessed in TCRdb via fastp at Q25 and MiXCR, keeping in-frame beta chains. CDR3 protein sequences are deduplicated, and each keeps its most common genes and DNA. The sample has around 180,000 distinct CDR3 sequences on record, about 18% of them singletons. The ten largest make up 3% to 4% of the sample. What was sequenced was PBMCs or a T cell subset sorted from them (not recorded which). Receptors originate from a man aged 18 to 30 who had mild COVID-19 (a few samples of this study predate the infection). The sample titles of this study are shuffled in the database, so cell type and time point are left out; the donor was told from shared clones.

The chain recombines TRBV18 with TRBJ1-5; 7 nucleotides line up with TRBD1. Trimming removed 3 bases from V and 4 bases from J; junction bases left unmatched: 6. CDR1 and CDR2 (germline): KGHSH, LQKENI. The CDR3 length is 15 residues. CDR3 DNA sequence: TGTGCCAGCTCACCGGAACAGGGGCCAAATCAGCCCCAGCATTTT. Protein product: CASSPEQGPNQPQHF.

In its sample, this clonotype was seen a few times. The chain is built from TRBV5-1 and TRBJ2-2; 8 bases are a match to TRBD1. The CDR3 extends over 14 amino acids. V dropped 9 bases and J dropped 1; count of bases not matched to a gene: 5. CDR1 is SGHRS and CDR2 is YFSETQ in the germline V gene. CDR3 amino acids: CATSGTGNTGELFF. The DNA of the CDR3 is TGCGCCACCTCCGGGACAGGGAACACCGGGGAGCTGTTTTTT.

The genes are TRBV7-2 and TRBJ2-2; no clear D gene. The CDR3 spans 14 residues. Germline V lookup: CDR1 SGHTA, CDR2 FQGNSA. V dropped 1 base and J dropped 5 bases, with 8 bases sitting between them. The CDR3 DNA follows: TGTGCCAGCAGCTTAGGGATTTTAACCGGGGAGCTGTTTTTT. Translating it yields CASSLGILTGELFF.

This clonotype was counted a few times. V usage is TRBV18 and J usage is TRBJ1-1; D remains ambiguous. V was clipped by 6 bases and J by 1 base, with 12 bases between them. This CDR3 region has 14 residues. Germline V gene data show CDR1 as KGHSH and CDR2 as LQKENI. In DNA form, the CDR3 reads TGTGCCAGCTCTTCCTTAGGCGGGAACACTGAAGCTTTCTTT. This gives the protein CASSSLGGNTEAFF.

This clonotype has ten or more counts. The chain uses TRBV9 and TRBJ2-7, with D hard to call. The germline V gene has CDR1 SGDLS and CDR2 YYNGEE. The CDR3 totals 14 residues. V lost 2 bases and J lost 3, with 12 bases in between. The CDR3 nucleotides are TGTGCCAGCAGCGTGACGGACGGATACTACGAGCAGTACTTC. Amino acid sequence: CASSVTDGYYEQYF.

In this sample, this clonotype turned up a few times. The chain uses TRBV7-9 and TRBJ2-6; possible D gene TRBD1, 5 bases. Germline V gene sequence: CDR1 SEHNR, CDR2 FQNEAQ (reference sequence). This CDR3 is 14 amino acids long. The V end was cut by 6 bases, the J end by 4 bases, with 10 bases between. The CDR3 bases are TGTGCCAGCAGTTCAGGGCCAGGGGCCAACGTCCTGACTTTC. This encodes CASSSGPGANVLTF.

This clonotype was seen at least ten times. This chain joins TRBV6-6 and TRBJ1-4, with 7 bases fitting TRBD1. With V trimmed by 6 bases and J by 5 bases, 3 bases remained unmatched. CDR1 and CDR2 from the germline V gene are MNHNY and SVGAGI (reference sequence). This CDR3 region has 13 residues. CDR3 region: CASRTGPNEKLFF. The CDR3 DNA follows: TGTGCCAGCAGGACAGGGCCGAATGAAAAACTGTTTTTT.

Only a few counts were recorded for this clonotype. The V gene is TRBV5-6, the J gene TRBJ1-6; tentatively, D is TRBD1 (5 bases). Looked up from germline, CDR1 is SGHDT and CDR2 is YYEEEE. V lost 2 bases and J lost 8, with 11 bases in between. CDR3 size: 14 residues. CDR3 DNA: TGTGCCAGCAGCTTACCAGGGAAGGATTCACCCCTCCACTTT. This translates into CASSLPGKDSPLHF. Filled out from reference TRBV5-6 and TRBJ1-6, the complete variable domain reads DAGVTQSPTHLIKTRGQQVTLRCSPKSGHDTVSWYQQALGQGPQFIFQYYEEEERQRGNFPDRFSGHQFPNYSSELNVNALLLGDSALYLCASSLPGKDSPLHFGNGTRLTVT.

This clonotype has just one count. This chain links TRBV7-9 with TRBJ1-2, with 8 nucleotides matching TRBD1. J gave up 10 bases and V 5 bases, and 15 bases lay outside the gene matches. Germline V gives CDR1 SEHNR, CDR2 FQNEAQ (reference sequence). The CDR3 is made up of 15 amino acids. The CDR3 nucleotides are TGTGCCAGCAGCCCAGGCGGGACAGGTGGGGCTGTCTACACCTTC. Translation: CASSPGGTGGAVYTF.

The chain has TRBV9 and TRBJ1-1; no clear D gene. V was clipped by 0 bases and J by 3 bases, with 12 bases between them. Looked up from germline, CDR1 is SGDLS and CDR2 is YYNGEE. The CDR3 is made up of 15 amino acids. CDR3 sequence reads: CASSVARGKDTEAFF. Here the CDR3 DNA reads TGTGCCAGCAGCGTAGCCCGGGGAAAAGACACTGAAGCTTTCTTT. Combining the CDR3 with reference TRBV9 and TRBJ1-1 gives the whole variable domain DSGVTQTPKHLITATGQRVTLRCSPRSGDLSVYWYQQSLDQGLQFLIQYYNGEERAKGNILERFSAQQFPDLHSELNLSSLELGDSALYFCASSVARGKDTEAFFGQGTRLTVV.

The V gene is TRBV9, the J gene TRBJ2-4; maybe TRBD2 (6 bases). V was trimmed by 0 bases and J by 0 bases, leaving 10 bases between them. From germline, CDR1 is SGDLS and CDR2 YYNGEE. The CDR3 is made up of 16 amino acids. The CDR3 region has the DNA TGTGCCAGCAGCGTAGGTGGGGGGTTAGCCAAAAACATTCAGTACTTC. It yields the protein CASSVGGGLAKNIQYF.

In DNA, the CDR3 is TGCAGCGTTGTTCGGACTAGCGGGGGCCGGGCCCAGTACTTC. The encoded protein is CSVVRTSGGRAQYF. The chain carries TRBV29-1 and TRBJ2-5, with TRBD2 matching over 13 bases. This CDR3 spans 14 amino acids. Germline V gene lookup returns CDR1 SQVTM and CDR2 ANQGSEA. Trimming at V came to 4 bases and at J to 9 bases, leaving 8 bases not matched to a gene. Based on the CDR3 plus reference TRBV29-1 and TRBJ2-5, the full variable domain is SAVISQKPSRDICQRGTSLTIQCQVDSQVTMMFWYRQQPGQSLTLIATANQGSEATYESGFVIDKFPISRPNLTFSTLTVSNMSPEDSSIYLCSVVRTSGGRAQYFGPGTRLLVL.

This clonotype came up a few times. V and J are TRBV29-1 and TRBJ2-1, with 12 positions matching TRBD2. Trimming at V came to 7 bases and at J to 10 bases, leaving 11 bases not matched to a gene. Per the germline V gene, CDR1 is SQVTM and CDR2 is ANQGSEA. The CDR3 consists of 14 residues. The CDR3 nucleotides are TGCAGCGCCGAGGCTAGCGGGGGGGCGAGGGAGCAGTTCTTC. Its protein product is CSAEASGGAREQFF.

The chain carries TRBV6-1 and TRBJ2-5; D is undetermined. There are 14 residues in the CDR3. V was pared by 3 bases and J by 5 bases, with 13 bases between. Germline lookup yields CDR1 MNHNS and CDR2 SASEGT. CDR3 bases: TGTGCCAGCAGTGATCCCGGTGGGTCGGAGACCCAGTACTTC. The encoded protein is CASSDPGGSETQYF.

The chain links TRBV5-1 to TRBJ2-2, with 7 bases lining up with TRBD1. V gave up 6 bases and J gave up 7 bases; unmatched junction bases: 9. This CDR3 contains 14 residues. CDR1 and CDR2 (germline): SGHRS, YFSETQ. DNA for the CDR3: TGCGCCAGCACCACAGGGGTCCATAACGGGGAGCTGTTTTTT. Encoded protein: CASTTGVHNGELFF.

This clonotype came up many times. V is TRBV24-1 and J is TRBJ2-3; TRBD1 aligns across 11 bases. Trimming took 7 bases from V and 3 from J; bases not matched to a gene: 5. Per the germline V gene, CDR1 is KGHDR and CDR2 is SFDVKD. CDR3 length: 15 residues. CDR3 bases: TGTGCCACCAGCACGGGACAGGGGGTGACAGATACGCAGTATTTT. Translated, it gives CATSTGQGVTDTQYF.

This clonotype occurred a few times. The chain combines TRBV12-3 or TRBV12-4 with TRBJ1-1; D is undetermined. The CDR3 is made up of 16 amino acids. The V and J ends lost 6 bases and 3 bases respectively, with 20 bases between them. The CDR3 reads CASRWTLGSGDTEAFF. CDR3 sequence (DNA): TGTGCCAGCAGATGGACTCTTGGCTCCGGGGACACTGAAGCTTTCTTT.

This clonotype has more than one count but fewer than ten. The chain has TRBV7-2 and TRBJ2-4; D is unclear. The CDR3 spans 14 residues. Germline V gene data show CDR1 as SGHTA and CDR2 as FQGNSA. V was cut by 1 base and J by 4 bases, with 8 bases left in between. The CDR3 spells CASSLDSVKNIQYF. CDR3 DNA: TGTGCCAGCAGCTTAGACTCCGTTAAAAACATTCAGTACTTC.

Note on this clonotype: One base away lies a much larger clone, so this may be a sequencing read error. The rearrangement joins TRBV11-2 to TRBJ2-3; no firm D call. CDR3 size: 14 residues. Germline V gene data show CDR1 as SGHAT and CDR2 as FQNNGV. The germline V and J ends were trimmed by 6 bases and 4 bases, with 14 bases remaining between them. The CDR3 coding sequence is TGTGCCAGCAGATTGTACTCCGATTCAGATACGCAGTATTTT. Protein product: CASRLYSDSDTQYF.

This clonotype has just a few counts. This chain connects TRBV7-6 to TRBJ2-1; possible D gene TRBD2, 6 bases. The V and J ends lost 1 base and 14 bases respectively, with 18 bases between them. Germline-derived CDR1 and CDR2 are SGHVS and FNYEAQ. This CDR3 contains 14 residues. CDR3 sequence (DNA): TGTGCCAGCAGCTTAGGGCAGTATCAAGGAGGGGAGTTCTTC. This translates into CASSLGQYQGGEFF.

This clonotype showed up just a few times. J is TRBJ1-3 and V is TRBV5-1; no definite D call. V was trimmed by 4 bases and J by 0 bases, leaving 8 bases between them. This CDR3 is built from 14 residues. The germline CDR1 and CDR2 sequences are SGHRS and YFSETQ. The CDR3 coding sequence is TGCGCCAGCAGCCCTGCCGTCTCTGGAAACACCATATATTTT. It codes for CASSPAVSGNTIYF.

The chain has TRBV3-1 and TRBJ1-1, with D maybe TRBD1 (6 bases). With 5 bases removed from V and 2 bases from J, the gap between germline ends came to 15 bases. CDR3 length equals 15 residues. Germline CDR1 and CDR2: LGHDT and YNNKEL (reference sequence). CDR3 in amino acids: CASSNPTGTNTEAFF. The CDR3 nucleotides read TGTGCCAGCAGCAACCCGACAGGTACTAACACTGAAGCTTTCTTT.

This sequence joins TRBV6-2 or TRBV6-3 and TRBJ2-7, with 9 bases matching TRBD1. Germline lookup yields CDR1 MNHEY and CDR2 SVGEGT. CDR3 length: 15 residues. The junction had 9 bases not matched to a gene; V was cut back by 0 bases and J by 9 bases. CDR3 sequence reads: CASSYSGTGSPWQYF. CDR3 nucleotide sequence: TGTGCCAGCAGTTACTCGGGGACAGGGTCCCCTTGGCAGTACTTC.

This rearrangement joins TRBV29-1 to TRBJ1-1, with a possible D match to TRBD1 (6 bases). Germline CDR1 reads SQVTM; CDR2 reads ANQGSEA. CDR3 size: 12 residues. Trimming removed 7 bases at V and 2 bases at J, with 11 bases between. The CDR3 nucleotides read TGCAGCGCAGGACAGACAAACACTGAAGCTTTCTTT. Residues: CSAGQTNTEAFF.

The chain couples TRBV6-2 or TRBV6-3 to TRBJ2-3, with a tentative D call TRBD2 (6 bases). Germline V gene sequence: CDR1 MNHEY, CDR2 SVGEGT. V lost 8 bases and J 2 bases, leaving 20 bases between the germline ends. This CDR3 is built from 16 residues. As DNA, the CDR3 is TGTGCCAGCGGCAGAAGGGGACTTCAGGTCACAGATACGCAGTATTTT. Amino acid sequence: CASGRRGLQVTDTQYF.

This clonotype was picked up a small number of times. V and J are TRBV7-2 and TRBJ1-5; D is unresolved. The germline gives CDR1 SGHTA, CDR2 FQGNSA. Trimming removed 1 base from V and 9 bases from J, with 16 bases in between. The CDR3 sequence is 15 residues long. The CDR3 coding sequence is TGTGCCAGCAGCTTAGTGGGTTCGTCTGCTTCGCCCCAGCATTTT. This encodes CASSLVGSSASPQHF.

This clonotype was seen many times. V gene TRBV5-1 combines with J gene TRBJ2-6; D is possibly TRBD1 (6 bases). V lost 0 bases and J 2 bases, leaving 9 bases between the germline ends. CDR3 length: 16 residues. CDR1 SGHRS and CDR2 YFSETQ come from the germline V gene. The CDR3 DNA reads as TGCGCCAGCAGCTTGGCCCAGGGGACTGGGGCCAACGTCCTGACTTTC. This codes for CASSLAQGTGANVLTF. Drawing the rest from reference TRBV5-1 and TRBJ2-6, the complete variable domain is KAGVTQTPRYLIKTRGQQVTLSCSPISGHRSVSWYQQTPGQGLQFLFEYFSETQRNKGNFPGRFSGRQFSNSRSEMNVSTLELGDSALYLCASSLAQGTGANVLTFGAGSRLTVL.

This clonotype was seen a few times. V usage is TRBV5-1 and J usage is TRBJ2-7, with D perhaps TRBD2 (5 bases). The CDR3 runs to 13 residues. Trimming took off 0 bases at V and 3 bases at J, with 7 bases between the two ends. The V gene's germline CDR1 is SGHRS and CDR2 YFSETQ. The CDR3 DNA reads as TGCGCCAGCAGCTTGGGAGGGAACTACGAGCAGTACGTC. This translates into CASSLGGNYEQYV.

This sequence joins TRBV4-3 and TRBJ1-1, with 8 bases matching TRBD1. V shed 3 bases, J shed 1 base, and the junction held 4 bases outside the gene matches. The CDR3 totals 15 residues. Germline-derived CDR1 and CDR2 are LGHNA and YSLEER. The CDR3 bases are TGCGCCAGCAGCCACCTCGGACAGGGGAACACTGAAGCTTTCTTT. Translating gives CASSHLGQGNTEAFF.